Presented here are 6 T cell receptor beta chains from one specimen sequenced in a study of T cell responses to AZD1222 COVID-19 vaccine. Repertoires were generated with immunoSEQ multiplex PCR, while TCRdb's copy carries only in-frame clones and drops some. The table has 130,000 to 150,000 clones, 90% seen once; the top ten hold more than 3%. Sequencing was performed on peripheral blood, taken on day 0 of AZD1222 vaccination. These receptors were obtained from an adult in good health.

The J gene is TRBJ1-3, the V gene TRBV19; D is unresolved. CDR3 length: 15 residues. Germline CDR1 LNHDA, CDR2 SQIVND (reference sequence). V lost 5 bases to trimming and J lost 0 bases, with 11 bases between them. The CDR3 DNA reads TGTGCCAGTAGTCCGGAAGGAATCTCTGGAAACACCATATATTTT. It translates to CASSPEGISGNTIYF. Variable domain in full (rest from reference TRBV19 and TRBJ1-3): DGGITQSPKYLFRKEGQNVTLSCEQNLNHDAMYWYRQDPGQGLRLIYYSQIVNDFQKGDIAEGYSVSREKKESFPLTVTSAQKNPTAFYLCASSPEGISGNTIYFGEGSWLTVV.

This clone was picked up one time. The chain couples TRBV2 to TRBJ2-6, with D possibly TRBD2 on 5 matching bases. Trimming pared 3 bases from V and 0 bases from J, leaving 18 bases between. Germline assignment: CDR1 SNHLY and CDR2 FYNNEI. This CDR3 is 19 amino acids long. CDR3 DNA sequence: TGTGCCAGCAGTGAGGAGGCAGAAACTCCTAGCTCTGGGGCCAACGTCCTGACTTTC. Its protein product is CASSEEAETPSSGANVLTF.

This chain links TRBV10-3 with TRBJ1-1; 7 bases map to TRBD1. Per the germline V gene, CDR1 is ENHRY and CDR2 is SYGVKD. The CDR3 has 16 amino acids. With 3 bases clipped from V and 1 base from J, the junction kept 8 bases outside the gene matches. CDR3 protein: CAISEQTGARNTEAFF. CDR3 DNA: TGTGCCATCAGTGAACAAACAGGGGCGAGGAACACTGAAGCTTTCTTT.

The V and J genes are TRBV11-2 and TRBJ2-7; 8 bases match TRBD2. There are 17 residues in the CDR3. Trimming cost V 0 bases and J 4 bases; bases outside gene matches: 11. Germline CDR1 is SGHAT and CDR2 is FQNNGV. The CDR3 DNA sequence: TGTGCCAGCAGCTTAGAGGGGGGGACTAGTAAGGGATACGAGCAGTACTTC. Protein sequence: CASSLEGGTSKGYEQYF.

The chain couples TRBV4-1 to TRBJ2-7, with D possibly being TRBD1 or TRBD2 (5 bases each). There are 13 residues in the CDR3. Germline V gives CDR1 MGHRA, CDR2 YSYEKL. Trimming cost V 5 bases and J 3 bases, with 11 bases left between them. This CDR3 is CASSTGTYYEQYF. DNA of the CDR3: TGCGCCAGCAGCACCGGGACCTACTACGAGCAGTACTTC.

The V gene is TRBV19, the J gene TRBJ1-1; D gene uncertain. This CDR3 region has 14 residues. Germline V gene sequence: CDR1 LNHDA, CDR2 SQIVND (reference sequence). V was clipped by 7 bases and J by 0 bases, with 12 bases between them. CDR3 sequence (DNA): TGTGCCAGTACTCTTGGCGGGATGAACACTGAAGCTTTCTTT. This translates into CASTLGGMNTEAFF.